The sequence of this T cell receptor (beta chain) was determined in a study of cytomegalovirus exposure and HLA in healthy donors. Study-wide findings and caveats: While the bulk of TCR sequences proved rare, some public TCRs turned up in many donors. Later analysis suggested links between common viral pathogens and several top significant clusters. Highly shared variants forming one cluster were likely a sequencing artifact.

A word on this clone: Its antigen is as yet unknown.

Researchers ran the PCR with 60 Vbeta and 13 Jbeta primers. How the authors handled the data: The authors later counted roughly 79 million unique TCR beta chains, 8.5 million to 13 million of them shared. This table comes from immunoSEQ multiplex PCR, and its TCRdb copy is limited to in-frame clones, with some not included. V, J and clone size were drawn from that table, and D and trimming were deduced from the DNA. The data contain about 120,000 clones, 79% of them singletons. Per the germline V gene, CDR1 is MNHNS and CDR2 is SASEGT. The CDR3 is 18 amino acids. V trimming: 4 bases; J trimming: 7 bases; junction bases outside the gene matches: 19.

The sequencing input was PBMCs. The source of this sequence is a man younger than 45 in good health and CMV-seropositive. The chain is built from TRBV6-1 and TRBJ2-7, with TRBD1 matching 10 bases. Written as DNA, the CDR3 is TGTGCCAGCAGTGTCGGGACAGGGGCCTTCGGGGGGAAAGGGGAGCAGTACTTC. This translates into CASSVGTGAFGGKGEQYF.